This T cell receptor (beta chain) was sequenced during a study of chemoradiotherapy in HPV16-positive cancers. Study overall: Candidate HPV-specific clones and shared TCR motifs came from a couple of HPV16-positive patients. Study conclusions and caveats: Candidate HPV-specific clones and E7-related TCR motifs grew in tumor during treatment.

Sequencing used immunoSEQ multiplex PCR; TCRdb keeps in-frame clones, though not all of them. The table lists more than 9,000 clones, roughly 80% of them singletons. The CDR3 is 13 amino acids. The germline gives CDR1 SGHVS, CDR2 FNYEAQ. V shed 5 bases and J 4 bases; nucleotides not matched to a gene: 4. This clone was seen only a few times. What it binds is not known. The receptor's source is a human donor with HPV-associated anogenital cancer. The sample was collected from a patient who underwent chemoradiotherapy. V and J are TRBV7-6 and TRBJ2-7, with 8 bases identical to TRBD1. The CDR3 region has the DNA TGTGCCAGCAGCCTCGACAGGGGTTACGAGCAGTACTTC. It yields the protein CASSLDRGYEQYF.